The present entry profiles one T cell receptor beta chain with its context. PCR used 60 Vbeta primers and 13 Jbeta primers. The data were produced by immunoSEQ multiplex PCR, yet TCRdb's version contains in-frame clones alone and is incomplete. This sample has around 150,000 clones; over 50% occur once, and the top ten carry 1.5% to 2%. The sample originates from a study of cytomegalovirus exposure and HLA in healthy donors. V lost 4 bases and J lost 0; bases outside the gene matches: 6. Germline V lookup: CDR1 MRHNA, CDR2 SNTAGT. CDR3 size: 15 residues. The chain couples TRBV6-4 to TRBJ2-7; 7 bases map to TRBD2. Input material: PBMCs. The TCR was taken from a human donor in good health. This CDR3 reads CASSVGSGNSYEQYF. The CDR3 nucleotides read TGTGCCAGCAGTGTGGGGAGCGGGAACTCCTACGAGCAGTACTTC.